This T cell receptor beta chain appears in the sequencing data of a study of T cell responses to AZD1222 COVID-19 vaccine. Study at large: Second doses were pooled across both intervals (about 4 or about 12 weeks). Notes on the study in general: Compared with day 0, the breadth and depth of the Spike-specific TCR repertoire rose significantly after two doses of AZD1222. Without day 14 samples, only post-peak T cell repertoires were studied. Per reports, nearly half of all spike-specific TCRs target regions that are unmutated in variants.

This table comes from immunoSEQ multiplex PCR, and its TCRdb copy is limited to in-frame clones, with some not included. This table holds tens of thousands of clones, nearly 90% found once. The CDR3 runs 17 residues. The germline gives CDR1 SGHVS, CDR2 FQNEAQ. The V and J ends lost 2 bases and 9 bases, in that order; junction bases with no gene match: 15. Concerning this clone itself: The antigen is not known.

This sample comprised peripheral blood, obtained on day 0 of AZD1222 vaccination. The chain combines TRBV7-8 with TRBJ2-1; 8 nucleotides line up with TRBD2. The source is an adult in good health. CDR3 DNA sequence: TGTGCCAGCAGCTTATTCTCGACCGGGACTAGTAGGGTTGAGCAGTTCTTC. Its translation is CASSLFSTGTSRVEQFF.